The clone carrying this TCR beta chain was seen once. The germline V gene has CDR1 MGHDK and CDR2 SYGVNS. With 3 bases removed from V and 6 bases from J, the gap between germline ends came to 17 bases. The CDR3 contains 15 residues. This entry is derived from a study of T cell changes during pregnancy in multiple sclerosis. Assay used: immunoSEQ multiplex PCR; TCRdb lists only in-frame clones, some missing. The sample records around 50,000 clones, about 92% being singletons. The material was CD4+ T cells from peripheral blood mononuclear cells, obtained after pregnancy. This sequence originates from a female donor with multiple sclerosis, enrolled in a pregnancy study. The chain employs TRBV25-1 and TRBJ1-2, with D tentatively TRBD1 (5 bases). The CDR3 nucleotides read TGTGCCAGCAGTGACCCCCTCGGATGGGGGGATGGCTACACCTTC. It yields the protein CASSDPLGWGDGYTF.